Below are 24 T cell receptor beta chains sequenced from a single sample in a study of T cells in localized non-small cell lung cancer. Repertoires were generated with immunoSEQ multiplex PCR, while TCRdb's copy carries only in-frame clones and drops some. Seen here are about 26,000 clones, approximately 91% observed once, and the top ten hold more than 13%. The material sequenced was peripheral blood, taken before any cancer treatment. These receptors were obtained from an older female donor with stage II squamous cell lung carcinoma.

V gene TRBV30 combines with J gene TRBJ2-3; D uncertain. Germline V CDR1 and CDR2: GTSNPN, SVGIG (reference sequence). V shed 2 bases and J shed 8 bases, with 14 bases lying between them. This CDR3 contains 13 residues. In nucleotides, the CDR3 is TGTGCCTGGAGTTCCCTCGGTCCACGTACGCAGTATTTT. Protein product: CAWSSLGPRTQYF.

This rearrangement joins TRBV10-3 to TRBJ2-2, with D unresolved. Germline assignment: CDR1 ENHRY and CDR2 SYGVKD. The V end was cut by 3 bases, the J end by 8 bases, with 7 bases between. CDR3 length: 12 residues. This chain's CDR3 is CAISDPEGELFF. For the CDR3, the DNA is TGTGCCATCAGTGATCCTGAAGGGGAGCTGTTTTTT.

The chain is built from TRBV19 and TRBJ1-2; D gene ambiguous. Germline CDR1 reads LNHDA; CDR2 reads SQIVND (reference sequence). V was clipped by 1 base and J by 7 bases, with 7 bases between them. This CDR3 has 12 residues. CDR3 sequence: CASSIGGSGYTF. For the CDR3, the DNA is TGTGCCAGTAGTATAGGGGGTTCTGGCTACACCTTC.

This clone was counted a single time. This chain uses TRBV10-3 with TRBJ2-1; 8 nucleotides align to TRBD2. Germline CDR1 ENHRY, CDR2 SYGVKD. The CDR3 has 13 residues. The ends lost 8 bases at V and 7 bases at J; junction bases unmatched: 7. In DNA form, the CDR3 reads TGTGCCATCTCAGCGGGAGTAGGGAATGAGCAGTTCTTC. Amino acid sequence: CAISAGVGNEQFF.

This clone was found a few times. The chain combines TRBV2 with TRBJ2-6; 8 bases align to TRBD2. V shed 8 bases and J 3 bases; nucleotides not matched to a gene: 3. The CDR3 spans 14 residues. Germline CDR1 SNHLY, CDR2 FYNNEI. In nucleotides, the CDR3 is TGTGCCAGCGGTAGCGGGATTGGGGCCAACGTCCTGACTTTC. Translating it yields CASGSGIGANVLTF.

This rearrangement joins TRBV28 to TRBJ2-4, with a weak D call TRBD2 (6 bases). The CDR3 is 15 residues long. Trimming removed 6 bases at V and 3 bases at J, with 15 bases between. Germline values: CDR1 MDHEN, CDR2 SYDVKM. The CDR3 loop reads CASSRAGQGKNIQYF. The CDR3 nucleotides are TGTGCCAGCAGCCGGGCGGGGCAGGGCAAAAACATTCAGTACTTC. The entire variable domain, with the rest obtained from reference TRBV28 and TRBJ2-4, is as follows: DVKVTQSSRYLVKRTGEKVFLECVQDMDHENMFWYRQDPGLGLRLIYFSYDVKMKEKGDIPEGYSVSREKKERFSLILESASTNQTSMYLCASSRAGQGKNIQYFGAGTRLSVL.

A single count supports this clone. CDR3: CASRDSYGYTF. The CDR3 nucleotides are TGCGCCAGCCGGGACAGCTATGGCTACACCTTC. The rearrangement links TRBV5-1 to TRBJ1-2; 7 nucleotides align to TRBD1. V lost 7 bases and J lost 4; bases outside the gene matches: 1. Germline lookup yields CDR1 SGHRS and CDR2 YFSETQ. This CDR3 comprises 11 residues.

J is TRBJ1-2 and V is TRBV7-8, with D hard to call. Looked up from germline, CDR1 is SGHVS and CDR2 is FQNEAQ. Trimming removed 3 bases at V and 4 bases at J, with 15 bases between. The CDR3 is 15 residues long. CDR3: CASSFNGQDLYGYTF. CDR3 bases: TGTGCCAGCAGCTTTAACGGCCAAGACCTCTATGGCTACACCTTC. Filled out from reference TRBV7-8 and TRBJ1-2, the complete variable domain reads GAGVSQSPRYKVAKRGQDVALRCDPISGHVSLFWYQQALGQGPEFLTYFQNEAQLDKSGLPSDRFFAERPEGSVSTLKIQRTQQEDSAVYLCASSFNGQDLYGYTFGSGTRLTVV.

This clone came up once. The V and J genes are TRBV28 and TRBJ1-2; TRBD1 matches 12 bases. Germline lookup yields CDR1 MDHEN and CDR2 SYDVKM. J gave up 3 bases and V 2 bases, and 10 bases lay outside the gene matches. This CDR3 has 18 amino acids. CDR3 amino acids: CASSLRVGTGGRDYGYTF. In DNA form, the CDR3 reads TGTGCCAGCAGTTTAAGGGTCGGGACAGGGGGCAGGGACTATGGCTACACCTTC.

The J gene is TRBJ1-2, the V gene TRBV29-1; maybe TRBD1 (6 bases). CDR1 is SQVTM and CDR2 is ANQGSEA in the germline V gene. This CDR3 has 13 residues. Trimming stripped 4 bases from V and 5 bases from J, with 14 bases between. The CDR3 DNA reads as TGCAGCGTTGTAGGCCAGGGGACGTATGGCTACACCTTC. Translation gives CSVVGQGTYGYTF. The full variable domain, rest sourced from reference TRBV29-1 and TRBJ1-2, is SAVISQKPSRDICQRGTSLTIQCQVDSQVTMMFWYRQQPGQSLTLIATANQGSEATYESGFVIDKFPISRPNLTFSTLTVSNMSPEDSSIYLCSVVGQGTYGYTFGSGTRLTVV.

The genes are TRBV9 and TRBJ1-1, with unresolved D. The CDR3 sequence is 15 residues long. The V gene lost 0 bases and the J gene lost 2 bases, with 11 bases spanning the gap. CDR1 SGDLS and CDR2 YYNGEE come from the germline V gene. CDR3 region: CASSVGTTSNTEAFF. CDR3 sequence (DNA): TGTGCCAGCAGCGTAGGAACGACATCAAACACTGAAGCTTTCTTT.

This rearrangement joins TRBV6-5 to TRBJ2-5, with no clear D. This CDR3 spans 14 amino acids. CDR1 is MNHEY and CDR2 is SVGAGI in the germline V gene. The V end lost 0 bases, the J end lost 5 bases, and 10 bases lay between the germline ends. The DNA for the CDR3 is TGTGCCAGCAGTTACTCCCACGCGGAGGAGACCCAGTACTTC. Translated, it gives CASSYSHAEETQYF.

This clone was recorded only once. V is TRBV7-2 and J is TRBJ2-7, with D perhaps matching TRBD2 (5 bases). The DNA matches TRBJ2-1 better at its end, which makes the J call doubtful. The CDR3 sequence is 14 residues long. Germline V gene sequence: CDR1 SGHTA, CDR2 FQGNSA. CDR3 sequence: CASREADPYNEQFF. CDR3 in DNA: TGTGCCAGCAGGGAAGCGGACCCCTACAATGAGCAGTTCTTC.

This chain joins TRBV28 and TRBJ1-1; 8 bases line up with TRBD1. Trimming at V came to 5 bases and at J to 1 base, leaving 9 bases not matched to a gene. The germline V gene encodes CDR1 MDHEN and CDR2 SYDVKM. CDR3 length equals 16 residues. In nucleotides, the CDR3 is TGTGCCAGCAGTCCAATCACAGGGGGGCGGAACACTGAAGCTTTCTTT. It codes for CASSPITGGRNTEAFF.

This clone was detected only once. The rearrangement joins TRBV19 to TRBJ1-2, with D unclear. The CDR3 extends over 12 amino acids. The germline V gene has CDR1 LNHDA and CDR2 SQIVND (reference sequence). Deletions cut 6 bases from V and 3 bases from J, with 8 bases between. The CDR3 here is CASSPRDYGYTF. CDR3 DNA: TGTGCCAGTAGCCCCAGAGACTATGGCTACACCTTC.

DNA of the CDR3: TGTGCCAGCAGCTTCCCATACAGGGCTACTGAAGCTTTCTTT. This codes for CASSFPYRATEAFF. This chain uses TRBV11-2 with TRBJ1-1, with D maybe TRBD1 (6 bases). Trimming took 3 bases from V and 5 from J, leaving 13 bases between them. Germline CDR1 SGHAT, CDR2 FQNNGV. The CDR3 is 14 amino acids.

A single count supports this clone. The chain uses TRBV9 and TRBJ1-6; TRBD1 is a possible D gene (6 bases). Trimming took 3 bases from V and 7 from J, leaving 17 bases between them. The CDR3 is 16 residues long. Germline CDR1 SGDLS, CDR2 YYNGEE. DNA for the CDR3: TGTGCCAGCAGCGCGGGGGGGGGACAAGGGAATTCACCCCTCCACTTT. The encoded protein is CASSAGGGQGNSPLHF.

CDR3 region: CASSYSKDTEAFF. The DNA of the CDR3 is TGTGCCAGCAGTTACTCAAAGGACACTGAAGCTTTCTTT. The J gene is TRBJ1-1, the V gene TRBV6-6, with D unresolved. Trimming pared 0 bases from V and 3 bases from J, leaving 5 bases between. Germline-derived CDR1 and CDR2 are MNHNY and SVGAGI (reference sequence). The CDR3 totals 13 residues.

The V and J genes are TRBV10-3 and TRBJ1-3; 7 bases are a match to TRBD1. Germline CDR1 reads ENHRY; CDR2 reads SYGVKD. Unmatched junction bases numbered 7, after V lost 6 bases and J lost 2 bases. The CDR3 sequence is 15 residues long. The CDR3 DNA is TGTGCCATCAGGCCGGACAGGTCTGCTGGAAACACCATATATTTT. Protein: CAIRPDRSAGNTIYF.

CDR3 loop: CASSLAGTGGTGNTIYF. The CDR3 region has the DNA TGCGCCAGCAGCTTGGCCGGGACAGGGGGTACAGGAAACACCATATATTTT. V is TRBV5-1 and J is TRBJ1-3, with TRBD1 identical over 11 bases. The germline V gene encodes CDR1 SGHRS and CDR2 YFSETQ. V was pared by 0 bases and J by 4 bases, with 6 bases of the junction left unmatched. The CDR3 is 17 amino acids.

This clone was detected only a few times. The V call is TRBV27, the J call TRBJ1-2, with D maybe TRBD1 (6 bases). Germline V gene lookup returns CDR1 MNHEY and CDR2 SMNVEV (reference sequence). The CDR3 contains 15 residues. Trimming left V 5 bases short and J 4 bases short, with 17 bases between. The CDR3 loop reads CASSARRTALYGYTF. CDR3 nucleotide sequence: TGTGCCAGCAGTGCTCGACGGACAGCTCTCTATGGCTACACCTTC.

The CDR3 sequence: CASSLTGTGNTIYF. CDR3 in DNA: TGTGCCAGCAGCTTAACGGGAACTGGAAACACCATATATTTT. This chain joins TRBV7-3 and TRBJ1-3; unclear D gene. V was shortened by 0 bases and J by 2 bases, with 5 bases between the two germline ends. The CDR3 runs to 14 residues. The germline V gene has CDR1 SGHTA and CDR2 FQGTGA. The variable domain in full, with the rest retrieved from reference TRBV7-3 and TRBJ1-3, is GAGVSQTPSNKVTEKGKYVELRCDPISGHTALYWYRQSLGQGPEFLIYFQGTGAADDSGLPNDRFFAVRPEGSVSTLKIQRTERGDSAVYLCASSLTGTGNTIYFGEGSWLTVV.

Note on this clone: Other DNA sequences within the sample encode an identical CDR3. The rearrangement joins TRBV7-9 to TRBJ2-1; D is unclear. Germline V gene lookup returns CDR1 SEHNR and CDR2 FQNEAQ (reference sequence). The CDR3 totals 14 residues. V was clipped by 0 bases and J by 0 bases, with 3 bases between them. The CDR3 DNA reads TGTGCCAGCAGCTTAGCTGGCTCCTACAATGAGCAGTTCTTC. It encodes CASSLAGSYNEQFF.

This clone is a singleton in its sample. The chain links TRBV18 to TRBJ2-2, with D unresolved. The CDR3 is made up of 14 amino acids. V gave up 2 bases and J gave up 7 bases, with 11 bases separating them. Germline CDR1 is KGHSH and CDR2 is LQKENI. The CDR3 DNA reads as TGTGCCAGCTCACCAACTGGGTCCGACGGGGAGCTGTTTTTT. The encoded protein is CASSPTGSDGELFF.